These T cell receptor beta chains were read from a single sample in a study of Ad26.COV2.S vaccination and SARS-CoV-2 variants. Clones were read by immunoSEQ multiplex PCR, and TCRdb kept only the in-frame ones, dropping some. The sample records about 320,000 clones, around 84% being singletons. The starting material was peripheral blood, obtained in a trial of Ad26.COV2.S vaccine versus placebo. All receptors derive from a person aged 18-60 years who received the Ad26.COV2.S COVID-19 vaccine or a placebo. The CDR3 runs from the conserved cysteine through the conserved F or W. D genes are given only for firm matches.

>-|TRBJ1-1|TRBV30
CAWRDTGRVTEAFF
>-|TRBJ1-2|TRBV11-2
CASSPFGAKYGYTF
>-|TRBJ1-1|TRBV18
CASSENWYTEAFF
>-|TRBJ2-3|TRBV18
CASSPVERFTTDTQYF
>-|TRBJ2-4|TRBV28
CASRMSNIQYF
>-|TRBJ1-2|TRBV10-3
CAIRWNQGGYTF
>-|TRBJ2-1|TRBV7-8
CASSRGWYNEQFF
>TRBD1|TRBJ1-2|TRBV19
CAGSTGAGGYTF
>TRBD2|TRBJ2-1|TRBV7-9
CASSLSAGDEQFF
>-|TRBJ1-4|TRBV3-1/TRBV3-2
CASSQRSAGREEKLFF
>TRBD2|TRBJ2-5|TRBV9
CASSVATSGGQETQYF
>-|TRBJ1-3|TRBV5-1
CASSLVGDSGNTIYF
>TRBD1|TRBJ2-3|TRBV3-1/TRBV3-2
CASSQALGDRYTDTQYF
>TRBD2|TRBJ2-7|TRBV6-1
CASSKAYLGLAGAYEQYF
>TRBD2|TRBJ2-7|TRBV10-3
CATSAREGTYEQYF
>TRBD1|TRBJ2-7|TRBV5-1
CASSTGQGYEQYF
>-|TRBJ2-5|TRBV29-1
CSVVGRDRQETQYF
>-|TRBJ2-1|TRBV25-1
CASRRAGNGYEQFF
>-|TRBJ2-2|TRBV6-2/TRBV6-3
CASSYWAGELFF
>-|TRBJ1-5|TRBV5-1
CASSLGSGSEPQHF
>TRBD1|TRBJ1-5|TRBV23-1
CASSQSAGGTDQPQHF
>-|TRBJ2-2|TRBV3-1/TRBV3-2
CASSQGYNTGELFF
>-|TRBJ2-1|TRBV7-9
CASSLAGGPWGFF
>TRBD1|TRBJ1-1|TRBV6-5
CASSYLWTGGATEAFF
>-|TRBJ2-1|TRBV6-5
CASSYSEGDEQFF
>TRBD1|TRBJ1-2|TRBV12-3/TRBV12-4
CASSPSWTGQSF
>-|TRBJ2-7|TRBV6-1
CASSEFASYEQYF
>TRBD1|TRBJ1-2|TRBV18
CASSRPGQGLANYGYTF
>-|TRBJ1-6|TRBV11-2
CASSFGDGLRSPLHF
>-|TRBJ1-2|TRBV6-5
CASKRGEGDYGYTF
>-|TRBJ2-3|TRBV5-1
CASSLATASTDTQYF
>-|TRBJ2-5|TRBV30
CAWQRTRNSISRETQYF
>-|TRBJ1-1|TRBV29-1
CSVEQGRWNTEAFF
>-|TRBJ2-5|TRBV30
CAWMVGQETQYF
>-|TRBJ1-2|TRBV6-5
CASTRGDYGYTF
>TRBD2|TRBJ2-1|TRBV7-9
CASSFSSGEQFF
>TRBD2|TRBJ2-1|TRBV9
CASSEGPTSFNEQFF
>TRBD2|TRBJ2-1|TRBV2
CASSERGGLSNEQFF
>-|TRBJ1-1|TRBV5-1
CASSFGSTSTEAFF
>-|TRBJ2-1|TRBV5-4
CASCPWAGGYNEQFF
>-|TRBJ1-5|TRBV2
CASSTPAGREGNQPQHF